The entry below gives a single T cell receptor beta chain sequence along with its context. The data were obtained in a study of T cell responses to AZD1222 COVID-19 vaccine. V gave up 2 bases and J gave up 0 bases; unmatched junction bases: 7. The length of the CDR3 is 17 residues. The germline gives CDR1 SNHLY, CDR2 FYNNEI. Generated by immunoSEQ multiplex PCR, the TCRdb table keeps only in-frame clones and is missing some. This table holds more than 75,000 clones, under 95% found once. The sample was peripheral blood, taken 28 days after the second AZD1222 dose. This clonotype was sampled from an adult who received the AZD1222 COVID-19 vaccine. The V call is TRBV2, the J call TRBJ2-1; 7 nucleotides line up with TRBD2. In DNA, the CDR3 is TGTGCCAGCAGTGAAACGGGAGGACCTAGCTCCTACAATGAGCAGTTCTTC. Translating it yields CASSETGGPSSYNEQFF.